This entry lists 13 T cell receptor beta chains sequenced from one sample in a study of regulatory T cells in long-lasting Graves disease. Both iRepertoire HTBI primers and Arm-PCR of CDR3 regions were used to build the TCR beta libraries. TCRdb passed the multiplex PCR reads through MiXCR, listing each CDR3 protein once. The data contain about 460,000 distinct CDR3 sequences, 14% of them singletons. Time point defined: newly diagnosed GD, antithyroid drugs for less than 3 months. After RNA was extracted from PBMCs, the TCR library was made from it. These sequences were also reported in another study, on T cells in Graves' hyperthyroidism and ophthalmopathy.

The sample here was peripheral blood mononuclear cells (PBMCs), taken at new diagnosis, from a patient treated with antithyroid drugs. The receptors here all came from a woman aged 45-59 years with Graves disease.

Details on this clonotype: A much bigger clone sits one base away, suggesting this may be a read error. V and J are TRBV28 and TRBJ2-1; the D gene is possibly TRBD1 (6 bases). Trimming left V 4 bases short and J 6 bases short, with 19 bases between. Looked up from germline, CDR1 is MDHEN and CDR2 is SYDVKM. The CDR3 runs 16 residues. CDR3 bases: TGTGCCAGCAGTTCCACCGGGGCAGGGGTCGGCAATGAGCAGTTCTTC. Amino acids: CASSSTGAGVGNEQFF. Variable domain in full (rest from reference TRBV28 and TRBJ2-1): DVKVTQSSRYLVKRTGEKVFLECVQDMDHENMFWYRQDPGLGLRLIYFSYDVKMKEKGDIPEGYSVSREKKERFSLILESASTNQTSMYLCASSSTGAGVGNEQFFGPGTRLTVL.

This clonotype showed up many times. The chain is built from TRBV9 and TRBJ1-1; D not certain. The CDR3 runs to 12 residues. The germline gives CDR1 SGDLS, CDR2 YYNGEE. Trimming shortened V by 0 bases and J by 4 bases, and 4 bases separated the two germline ends. CDR3 DNA: TGTGCCAGCAGCGTAGATTTCACTGAAGCTTTCTTT. Amino acids: CASSVDFTEAFF.

This clonotype was seen repeatedly, ten times or more. V gene TRBV6-2 or TRBV6-3 combines with J gene TRBJ2-7; no reliable D call. CDR1 MNHEY and CDR2 SVGEGT come from the germline V gene. This CDR3 contains 12 residues. The V gene lost 5 bases and the J gene lost 3 bases, with 8 bases spanning the gap. The CDR3 coding sequence is TGTGCCAGCAGTGATTCCGGCTACGAGCAGTACTTC. It codes for CASSDSGYEQYF.

This clonotype was counted at least ten times. The genes are TRBV10-3 and TRBJ2-7, with 8 bases aligning to TRBD1. The CDR3 has 14 amino acids. Germline CDR1 reads ENHRY; CDR2 reads SYGVKD. The trim removed 6 bases at V and 0 bases at J, leaving 4 bases unmatched. The CDR3, as DNA: TGTGCCATCAGGCGGGACAGGAGCTCCTACGAGCAGTACTTC. Residues: CAIRRDRSSYEQYF.

In this sample, this clonotype turned up a few times. The DNA for the CDR3 is TGTGCCAGCTCACAGGACAGGGATCGCTACGAGCAGTACTTC. Amino acid sequence: CASSQDRDRYEQYF. V gene TRBV18 combines with J gene TRBJ2-7; TRBD1 matches at 8 bases. This CDR3 spans 14 amino acids. The V gene end was trimmed by 4 bases and the J gene end by 3 bases; junction bases not matched to a gene: 5. In germline, CDR1 is KGHSH, CDR2 LQKENI. The complete variable domain, with remaining parts taken from reference TRBV18 and TRBJ2-7, reads NAGVMQNPRHLVRRRGQEARLRCSPMKGHSHVYWYRQLPEEGLKFMVYLQKENIIDESGMPKERFSAEFPKEGPSILRIQQVVRGDSAAYFCASSQDRDRYEQYFGPGTRLTVT.

The sample holds many counts of this clonotype. The gene calls are TRBV20-1 and TRBJ2-5; D is uncertain. The germline V gene has CDR1 DFQATT and CDR2 SNEGSKA (reference sequence). The V end lost 0 bases, the J end lost 5 bases, and 13 bases lay between the germline ends. This CDR3 is built from 14 residues. CDR3: CSARDLAALETQYF. In nucleotides, the CDR3 is TGCAGTGCTAGAGATCTTGCGGCGTTGGAGACCCAGTACTTC.

This clonotype was detected many times. The V gene is TRBV29-1, the J gene TRBJ2-1; 10 bases are a match to TRBD2. V gave up 7 bases and J gave up 15 bases; unmatched junction bases: 15. Germline assignment: CDR1 SQVTM and CDR2 ANQGSEA. CDR3 length: 13 amino acids. CDR3 sequence: CSARLAGGRGSFF. The CDR3 nucleotides read TGCAGCGCCCGACTAGCGGGCGGGCGGGGGTCGTTCTTC.

This clonotype was seen a few times. Relative to the germline gene, one junction end is altered; a read error may explain this. The chain couples TRBV11-2 to TRBJ2-2; 7 positions agree with TRBD2. This CDR3 has 14 amino acids. The germline gives CDR1 SGHAT, CDR2 FQNNGV. The CDR3 DNA is TGTGCCGGCAGTCGGGACTACAACACCGGGGAGCTGTTTTTT. Amino acids: CAGSRDYNTGELFF.

In its sample, this clonotype was seen many times. The V call is TRBV29-1, the J call TRBJ2-7; a weak D match, TRBD2 (6 bases). The CDR3 runs to 13 residues. Germline CDR1 is SQVTM and CDR2 is ANQGSEA. V dropped 7 bases and J dropped 2 bases, with 15 bases sitting between them. The CDR3: CSATEGTAYEQYF. CDR3 nucleotides: TGCAGCGCAACGGAGGGAACTGCCTACGAGCAGTACTTC.

This clonotype was counted only a few times. The rearrangement links TRBV7-3 to TRBJ2-1; TRBD2 aligns across 13 bases. This CDR3 spans 13 amino acids. After removal of 8 bases from V and 6 bases from J, the junction contained 1 base not matched to a gene. Germline CDR1 reads SGHTA; CDR2 reads FQGTGA. The CDR3 nucleotides read TGTGCCAGCCGGACTAGCGGGAGCAATGAGCAGTTCTTC. Amino acids: CASRTSGSNEQFF.

There are a few counts of this clonotype. The chain has TRBV20-1 and TRBJ2-5, with D unclear. Germline CDR1 DFQATT, CDR2 SNEGSKA (reference sequence). Deletions cut 4 bases from V and 4 bases from J, with 13 bases between. The CDR3 is made up of 13 amino acids. The CDR3 reads CSATTSMRETQYF. CDR3 coding DNA: TGCAGTGCTACTACCTCTATGAGAGAGACCCAGTACTTC.

V usage is TRBV9 and J usage is TRBJ2-1; possibly TRBD2 for D (5 bases). Trimming cost V 3 bases and J 5 bases, with 15 bases left between them. This CDR3 has 15 residues. Germline CDR1 and CDR2: SGDLS and YYNGEE. The CDR3 bases are TGTGCCAGCAGCGCAAGCGGTAGCCAAAACAATGAGCAGTTCTTC. Residues: CASSASGSQNNEQFF.

This clonotype was found a few times. The chain is built from TRBV5-1 and TRBJ2-7, with D possibly TRBD1 on 6 matching bases. The V end lost 0 bases, the J end lost 4 bases, and 8 bases lay between the germline ends. The CDR3 totals 13 residues. Per the germline V gene, CDR1 is SGHRS and CDR2 is YFSETQ. The CDR3 bases are TGCGCCAGCAGCTTGGGCGGACAGTACGAGCAGTACTTC. Amino acid sequence: CASSLGGQYEQYF.